This T cell receptor (beta chain) was found in a study of shared clonotypes between healthy human individuals. Study overall: The donor pool was made up of a couple of women and three men aged 18 to 49. Findings and limits, study-wide: The sampled material consisted only of blood, and tissue repertoires are likely to differ.

Every immunoSEQ plate was one replicate of a subset's evenly spread DNA. Clones were read by immunoSEQ multiplex PCR, and TCRdb kept only the in-frame ones, dropping some. The sample shows millions of clones, just under 95% of them seen only once. Naivety among CD8 cells was defined by CD45RO negativity and positive CCR7 selection, thereby excluding terminally differentiated effector memory CD45RA+ cells. For this clone: As yet, its antigen is unknown.

The germline V gene encodes CDR1 LGHNA and CDR2 YSLEER. This CDR3 comprises 15 residues. J lost 8 bases, V lost 1 base, and 5 bases had no gene match. The sequence was collected from a man younger than 30 in good health. The chain joins TRBV4-3 to TRBJ1-4; TRBD1 matches at 9 bases. Material: naive CD8+ T cells sorted from blood. The CDR3 sequence is CASSQADRGGEKLFF. In DNA form, the CDR3 reads TGCGCCAGCAGCCAAGCTGACAGGGGGGGCGAAAAACTGTTTTTT.